This T cell receptor (beta chain) was captured in a study of T cells in Graves' hyperthyroidism and ophthalmopathy. Overall study: Before any treatment, at initial diagnosis, peripheral blood was collected.

TCR beta CDR3 regions were amplified from RNA transcripts. The HTBI primer set was used in a first-round RT-PCR of the TCR CDR3. TCRdb used MiXCR to reprocess the multiplex PCR reads, holding one entry per CDR3 protein. The table records fewer than 200,000 distinct CDR3 sequences, about 9.4% of them present only once. The V end was cut by 6 bases, the J end by 12 bases, with 17 bases between. The CDR3 totals 12 residues. Germline V gives CDR1 MNHNS, CDR2 SASEGT. This clonotype was counted many times. Its specificity is not known. Overall study findings and caveats: The model foresaw ophthalmopathy a median roughly 6 months prior to onset. Most expanded thyroid clonotypes above 0.001 also appeared in blood.

Uncontrolled infection, other autoimmune disease, pregnancy or lactation led to exclusion. This receptor was identified in a woman under 30 with Graves' hyperthyroidism that later progressed to Graves' ophthalmopathy. Sequencing was carried out using blood. V usage is TRBV6-1 and J usage is TRBJ1-1; D uncertain. In DNA, the CDR3 is TGTGCCAGCAGCAGAAGGACGGAGGGCTCTTTCTTT. Its translation is CASSRRTEGSFF.